This T cell receptor (beta chain) was recovered during a study of blood T cell repertoires in COVID-19. Study-wide background: The United States, Italy and Spain were the sources of the acute and convalescent COVID-19 samples. PBMCs, B-cell-depleted T cells, or T cells were the source of the cDNA or gDNA that made up the material.

There are 15 residues in the CDR3. Germline trimming cut 3 bases from V and 2 bases from J; bases unmatched to any gene: 3. The germline V gene encodes CDR1 SEHNR and CDR2 FQNEAQ (reference sequence). As processed by the authors: Using reference gene primer amplification, nucleated cell counts were estimated. The table came from immunoSEQ multiplex PCR; TCRdb's copy has only in-frame clones and leaves some out. V and J calls and clone size are as listed in that table; D and trimming were resolved from the DNA. This table has 100,000 or so clones, roughly 86% appearing once. The V and J genes are TRBV7-9 and TRBJ1-4, with 7 positions matching TRBD1. The sample consisted of peripheral blood. This receptor was taken from a man aged 35 to 55 with active or convalescent COVID-19. CDR3 nucleotides: TGTGCCAGCAGCTTCCCGACAGGGACTAATGAAAAACTGTTTTTT. Translated: CASSFPTGTNEKLFF.